Below, 28 T cell receptor beta chains from the same sample are listed, as sequenced in a study of a mutant IDH1 vaccine in newly diagnosed glioma. Noted time point: week 35, safety follow-up. In the vaccine, a single dose held 300 ug of the mutant IDH1 20-mer peptide, along with topical imiquimod. These TCRs' antigens remain unknown. Clones were sequenced by immunoSEQ multiplex PCR, and TCRdb holds only the in-frame ones, with some missing. The sample contains over 60,000 clones, 81% of which appear only once. Specimen: PBMCs, collected from a glioma patient whose treatment included an IDH1 peptide vaccine. These receptors were obtained from a man in his forties with glioma.

The rearrangement links TRBV7-2 to TRBJ2-3, with 12 bases that match TRBD2. The CDR3 is 14 residues long. V gave up 5 bases and J gave up 9 bases; unmatched junction bases: 6. Germline lookup yields CDR1 SGHTA and CDR2 FQGNSA. The CDR3 DNA reads TGTGCCAGCAGCACTAGCGGGGGGCTTGACACGCAGTATTTT. It translates to CASSTSGGLDTQYF.

This clone was observed a handful of times. The chain uses TRBV13 and TRBJ2-1, with 8 bases lining up with TRBD2. Germline assignment: CDR1 PRHDT and CDR2 FYEKMQ (reference sequence). This CDR3 is 15 amino acids long. Trimming at V came to 5 bases and at J to 6 bases, leaving 9 bases not matched to a gene. The CDR3 DNA follows: TGTGCCAGCAGCACAACGGGAGGGCGAGGCAATGAGCAGTTCTTC. It encodes CASSTTGGRGNEQFF.

In this sample, this clone turned up a few times. The rearrangement uses TRBV6-6 and TRBJ1-1; a possible D gene is TRBD1 (6 bases). Deletions cut 1 base from V and 5 bases from J, with 14 bases between. CDR3 length: 15 amino acids. The germline V gene has CDR1 MNHNY and CDR2 SVGAGI (reference sequence). The CDR3 loop reads CASSYYDRRRTEAFF. The CDR3 coding sequence is TGTGCCAGCAGTTACTACGACAGGCGGAGGACTGAAGCTTTCTTT.

The chain combines TRBV10-3 with TRBJ2-1, with a weak D call TRBD1 (5 bases). This CDR3 spans 15 amino acids. Germline values: CDR1 ENHRY, CDR2 SYGVKD. V was pared by 6 bases and J by 2 bases, with 14 bases between. As DNA, the CDR3 is TGTGCCATCAGAGCTGACTGGACAACCTACAATGAGCAGTTCTTC. This encodes CAIRADWTTYNEQFF.

The chain has TRBV5-1 and TRBJ2-5, with 8 bases that match TRBD2. In germline, CDR1 is SGHRS, CDR2 YFSETQ. This CDR3 comprises 14 residues. The ends lost 7 bases at V and 3 bases at J; junction bases unmatched: 8. The CDR3 reads CASGSGSGKETQYF. In DNA, the CDR3 is TGCGCCAGCGGGAGCGGGAGTGGAAAAGAGACCCAGTACTTC.

On this clone: One end of the junction does not line up with germline, which may come from a read error. Different DNA sequences within this sample yield the same CDR3. The CDR3 protein is CASSSDPSGRARYEQYF. DNA of the CDR3: TGTGCCAGCAGCAGCGACCCTAGCGGGAGGGCCAGGTACGAGCAGTACTTT. The chain combines TRBV11-3 with TRBJ2-7; 12 bases match TRBD2. From germline, CDR1 is SGHNT and CDR2 YENEEA. This CDR3 has 17 amino acids.

J is TRBJ2-1 and V is TRBV11-2; 16 bases line up with TRBD2. Losses at the gene ends were 6 bases for V and 6 bases for J; bases not matched to a gene: 2. This CDR3 contains 15 residues. Germline V CDR1 and CDR2: SGHAT, FQNNGV. CDR3 loop: CASRGLAGGSNEQFF. For the CDR3, the DNA is TGTGCCAGCAGGGGACTAGCGGGAGGGTCCAATGAGCAGTTCTTC.

The V gene is TRBV6-5, the J gene TRBJ2-5; 7 nucleotides match TRBD1. The junction had 9 bases not matched to a gene; V was cut back by 4 bases and J by 4 bases. This CDR3 is built from 15 residues. Per germline, CDR1 MNHEY and CDR2 SVGAGI. CDR3 residues: CASSFPRDSSETQYF. CDR3 coding DNA: TGTGCCAGCAGTTTCCCCCGGGACAGCTCAGAGACCCAGTACTTC.

This sequence joins TRBV19 and TRBJ1-6; a possible D gene is TRBD1 (5 bases). CDR1 is LNHDA and CDR2 is SQIVND in the germline V gene (reference sequence). With 1 base removed from V and 8 bases from J, the gap between germline ends came to 15 bases. The CDR3 sequence is 16 residues long. CDR3 loop: CASSIVPGLGDSPLHF. The CDR3, as DNA: TGTGCCAGTAGTATAGTCCCAGGGTTGGGGGATTCACCCCTCCACTTT.

The chain joins TRBV11-1 to TRBJ2-2; 8 nucleotides line up with TRBD1. Unmatched junction bases numbered 8, after V lost 5 bases and J lost 3 bases. The CDR3 has 16 residues. Germline V gene data show CDR1 as SGHAT and CDR2 as FQDESV (reference sequence). CDR3 DNA: TGTGCCAGCAGCAAGACAGGGGTTATCTACACCGGGGAGCTGTTTTTT. It is translated as CASSKTGVIYTGELFF.

The chain carries TRBV6-1 and TRBJ2-3; TRBD2 aligns across 16 bases. Unmatched junction bases numbered 12, after V lost 1 base and J lost 5 bases. The CDR3 covers 20 residues. Germline V gene lookup returns CDR1 MNHNS and CDR2 SASEGT. CDR3: CASSEGPWGTSGRGRDTQYF. The DNA for the CDR3 is TGTGCCAGCAGTGAAGGTCCATGGGGGACTAGCGGGAGGGGGAGAGATACGCAGTATTTT.

The genes are TRBV5-1 and TRBJ2-7; D is uncertain. This CDR3 is 14 amino acids long. Germline CDR1 and CDR2: SGHRS and YFSETQ. V lost 0 bases to trimming and J lost 5 bases, with 12 bases between them. This CDR3 is CASSLASIEDEQYF. The CDR3 DNA is TGCGCCAGCAGCTTGGCCTCAATCGAGGACGAGCAGTACTTC.

The CDR3 reads CASSVSGTSGSATGELFF. The CDR3 region has the DNA TGTGCCAGCAGCGTATCAGGGACTAGCGGGAGCGCCACCGGGGAGCTGTTTTTT. This sequence joins TRBV9 and TRBJ2-2, with 14 bases identical to TRBD2. Germline V gene lookup returns CDR1 SGDLS and CDR2 YYNGEE. The CDR3 has 18 amino acids. The V and J ends lost 1 base and 4 bases, in that order; junction bases with no gene match: 6.

The chain uses TRBV6-5 and TRBJ1-6, with D uncertain. The CDR3 runs to 16 residues. V lost 2 bases and J lost 9, with 17 bases in between. The germline CDR1 and CDR2 sequences are MNHEY and SVGAGI. CDR3 protein: CASSYARQAGVSPLHF. The DNA of the CDR3 is TGTGCCAGCAGTTACGCTAGACAAGCCGGCGTTTCACCCCTCCACTTT.

This clone has just a few counts. This chain uses TRBV6-5 with TRBJ1-1, with D perhaps TRBD1 (6 bases). This CDR3 is 14 amino acids long. Germline assignment: CDR1 MNHEY and CDR2 SVGAGI. V lost 0 bases to trimming and J lost 8 bases, with 13 bases between them. The CDR3 coding sequence is TGTGCCAGCAGTTACTCGCAGGGGTTGTTGGAAGCTTTCTTT. This encodes CASSYSQGLLEAFF.

The chain combines TRBV4-2 with TRBJ2-7; 12 bases are a match to TRBD2. Germline trimming cut 2 bases from V and 7 bases from J; bases unmatched to any gene: 9. This CDR3 is 16 amino acids long. Germline loops: CDR1 LGHNA, CDR2 YNFKEQ. CDR3 DNA: TGTGCCAGCAGCCAACTAGCGGGAGGGCCCTCGGGAGAGCAGTACTTC. This codes for CASSQLAGGPSGEQYF.

This clone was observed a single time. This sequence joins TRBV4-3 and TRBJ1-2; TRBD1 aligns across 9 bases. Per the germline V gene, CDR1 is LGHNA and CDR2 is YSLEER. Germline trimming cut 1 base from V and 7 bases from J; bases unmatched to any gene: 4. This CDR3 region has 14 residues. CDR3 loop: CASSQGDRVAGYTF. DNA of the CDR3: TGCGCCAGCAGCCAAGGGGACAGGGTGGCTGGCTACACCTTC.

The chain links TRBV9 to TRBJ1-2; D gene uncertain. This CDR3 spans 12 amino acids. V was shortened by 1 base and J by 8 bases, with 9 bases between the two germline ends. CDR1 and CDR2 (germline): SGDLS, YYNGEE. The CDR3 sequence: CASSVTSGGYTF. For the CDR3, the DNA is TGTGCCAGCAGCGTAACCAGCGGAGGCTACACCTTC.

This rearrangement joins TRBV19 to TRBJ2-3; D tentatively reads TRBD1 or TRBD2 (5 bases each). The germline V gene encodes CDR1 LNHDA and CDR2 SQIVND (reference sequence). V gave up 3 bases and J gave up 4 bases, with 14 bases separating them. The CDR3 length is 15 residues. The CDR3 coding sequence is TGTGCCAGTAGTATTGACAAACGGGGCGCAGATACGCAGTATTTT. It specifies CASSIDKRGADTQYF.

The chain carries TRBV5-1 and TRBJ1-1; no clear D. The CDR3 has 15 residues. CDR1 SGHRS and CDR2 YFSETQ come from the germline V gene. V shed 0 bases and J shed 0 bases, with 9 bases lying between them. CDR3 nucleotide sequence: TGCGCCAGCAGCTTGGTGTCAATCATGAACACTGAAGCTTTCTTT. This encodes CASSLVSIMNTEAFF.

This sequence joins TRBV7-9 and TRBJ2-5, with unresolved D. The V gene's germline CDR1 is SEHNR and CDR2 FQNEAQ (reference sequence). Trimming cost V 0 bases and J 5 bases, with 10 bases left between them. The CDR3 sequence is 14 residues long. The CDR3 here is CASSLASGIETQYF. DNA of the CDR3: TGTGCCAGCAGCTTAGCGTCAGGTATCGAGACCCAGTACTTC.

V is TRBV10-1 and J is TRBJ2-4; the D gene could be TRBD1 or TRBD2 (5 bases each). The CDR3 is 20 residues long. The V gene's germline CDR1 is WNHNN and CDR2 SYGVQD (reference sequence). The germline V and J ends were trimmed by 2 bases and 0 bases, with 23 bases remaining between them. The CDR3 sequence is CASSEPPGPGPCTAKNIQYF. In nucleotides, the CDR3 is TGCGCCAGCAGTGAGCCTCCGGGACCTGGACCCTGTACAGCCAAAAACATTCAGTACTTC.

The V and J genes are TRBV7-9 and TRBJ1-6; 7 bases are a match to TRBD1. In germline, CDR1 is SEHNR, CDR2 FQNEAQ (reference sequence). Unmatched junction bases numbered 8, after V lost 7 bases and J lost 11 bases. CDR3 size: 13 residues. CDR3 sequence reads: CASNAGGDTPLHF. The DNA for the CDR3 is TGTGCCAGCAACGCAGGGGGAGATACACCCCTCCACTTT.

The V and J genes are TRBV6-5 and TRBJ2-5; 7 bases align to TRBD2. This CDR3 contains 15 residues. The junction had 3 bases not matched to a gene; V was cut back by 0 bases and J by 2 bases. Germline lookup yields CDR1 MNHEY and CDR2 SVGAGI. The CDR3 DNA follows: TGTGCCAGCAGTTACTCGGGGGGGATACAAGAGACCCAGTACTTC. It codes for CASSYSGGIQETQYF.

In its sample, this clone was seen once. The chain links TRBV5-1 to TRBJ2-7; TRBD1 matches at 7 bases. Germline lookup yields CDR1 SGHRS and CDR2 YFSETQ. The CDR3 covers 13 residues. After removal of 8 bases from V and 2 bases from J, the junction contained 7 bases not matched to a gene. CDR3 in amino acids: CASRTGKTYEQYF. The CDR3 DNA reads TGCGCCAGTAGGACAGGCAAAACCTACGAGCAGTACTTC.

V gene TRBV6-6 combines with J gene TRBJ2-1; D is perhaps TRBD1 (6 bases). Trimming pared 6 bases from V and 0 bases from J, leaving 12 bases between. The CDR3 loop spans 15 amino acids. Germline V CDR1 and CDR2: MNHNY, SVGAGI (reference sequence). CDR3 sequence: CASRSTGASYNEQFF. The CDR3 DNA sequence: TGTGCCAGCAGATCGACAGGCGCCTCCTACAATGAGCAGTTCTTC.

This clone appeared a few times. One end of the junction varies from germline; a read error may be responsible. V gene TRBV7-2 combines with J gene TRBJ1-4, with TRBD1 matching 10 bases. CDR3 length equals 17 residues. Germline V CDR1 and CDR2: SGHTA, FQGNSA. The CDR3 here is CASSDTGTGAVNDKLFF. CDR3 bases: TGTGCCAGCAGCGACACCGGGACAGGGGCGGTTAATGACAAACTGTTTTTT.

V is TRBV4-2 and J is TRBJ2-7, with D uncertain. Trimming stripped 0 bases from V and 4 bases from J, with 16 bases between. The CDR3 totals 16 residues. Germline V gene lookup returns CDR1 LGHNA and CDR2 YNFKEQ. CDR3 loop: CASSQESRRSTYEQYF. Here the CDR3 DNA reads TGTGCCAGCAGCCAAGAAAGTCGCAGGTCAACTTACGAGCAGTACTTC.